The next 6 T cell receptor beta chains were all read from a single sample in a study of control samples from healthy donors and cancer patients. The assay was immunoSEQ multiplex PCR, and TCRdb's table has in-frame clones only and misses some. This table holds fewer than 200,000 clones, about 92% found once. The sequencing sample was made of blood. These receptors were obtained from a man younger than 40 in good health.

This clone was seen a handful of times. This chain uses TRBV15 with TRBJ2-3; D is unresolved. The length of the CDR3 is 13 residues. Germline CDR1 LNHNV, CDR2 YYDKDF (reference sequence). V was pared by 1 base and J by 6 bases, with 8 bases between. CDR3 protein: CATSRGWSDTQYF. CDR3 in DNA: TGTGCCACCAGCAGAGGATGGTCGGATACGCAGTATTTT. The variable domain in full, with the rest retrieved from reference TRBV15 and TRBJ2-3, is DAMVIQNPRYQVTQFGKPVTLSCSQTLNHNVMYWYQQKSSQAPKLLFHYYDKDFNNEADTPDNFQSRRPNTSFCFLDIRSPGLGDTAMYLCATSRGWSDTQYFGPGTRLTVL.

This clone was recorded only once. Here the CDR3 reads CASSPTSGRSYEQYF. The DNA of the CDR3 is TGTGCCAGCAGTCCGACTAGCGGGAGGTCCTACGAGCAGTACTTC. The chain uses TRBV27 and TRBJ2-7; 13 positions agree with TRBD2. Germline CDR1 is MNHEY and CDR2 is SMNVEV (reference sequence). The CDR3 is 15 amino acids. V lost 5 bases, J lost 1 base, and 2 bases stayed unmatched.

This rearrangement joins TRBV4-1 to TRBJ1-5, with D maybe TRBD1 (5 bases). The V and J ends lost 1 base and 3 bases respectively, with 13 bases between them. Germline V gene lookup returns CDR1 MGHRA and CDR2 YSYEKL. The CDR3 is 16 residues long. The CDR3: CASSQAIGGINQPQHF. The CDR3 DNA reads as TGCGCCAGCAGCCAAGCTATCGGGGGAATCAATCAGCCCCAGCATTTT.

V is TRBV28 and J is TRBJ1-2; D remains unclear. V lost 2 bases and J lost 5, with 9 bases in between. The CDR3 totals 13 residues. The germline V gene has CDR1 MDHEN and CDR2 SYDVKM. CDR3 bases: TGTGCCAGCAGTTTAGAACAGCCTTATGGCTACACCTTC. Its translation is CASSLEQPYGYTF.

J is TRBJ1-2 and V is TRBV27; D remains ambiguous. CDR1 is MNHEY and CDR2 is SMNVEV in the germline V gene (reference sequence). The CDR3 has 13 residues. Trimming removed 0 bases at V and 6 bases at J, with 8 bases between. The CDR3 DNA reads TGTGCCAGCAGTTTATCGGCGGGTCATGGCTACACCTTC. Translation: CASSLSAGHGYTF.

The V and J genes are TRBV27 and TRBJ2-2, with D unclear. Looked up from germline, CDR1 is MNHEY and CDR2 is SMNVEV (reference sequence). The CDR3 sequence is 16 residues long. V dropped 5 bases and J dropped 0 bases, with 13 bases sitting between them. Here the CDR3 DNA reads TGTGCCAGCAGTCTTCTGCCAGCCCCGAACACCGGGGAGCTGTTTTTT. Encoded protein: CASSLLPAPNTGELFF.